This T cell receptor (beta chain) was found in a study of vaccination and CD4 T cells after COVID-19. At the level of the study: Convalescent participants consisted of six males and four females, two being Hispanic.

Sequencing of DNA taken from cultured CD4+ T cells relied on the Oncomine TCR Beta short-read assay. TCRdb ran MiXCR on the PCR reads and lists one entry per CDR3 protein. The top ten clones hold under 25% of a sample with around 5,200 distinct CDR3 sequences, 25% to 35% of them seen once. The treatment is: roughly 10-day PBMC culture with coronavirus spike peptide pools or control peptides (ViraFEST assay). The CDR3 loop spans 15 amino acids. Germline assignment: CDR1 LNHDA and CDR2 SQIVND (reference sequence). V lost 3 bases, J lost 1 base, and 10 bases lay in between. Regarding this clonotype: Its antigen is undetermined.

This TCR derives from a human donor who had recovered from COVID-19. The chain combines TRBV19 with TRBJ1-5; D might be TRBD1 (5 bases). The sample consisted of CD4+ T cells from blood, cultured in vitro, taken after SARS-CoV-2 vaccination. The CDR3 bases are TGTGCCAGTAGTATTCGGCAGGGAAGCAATCAGCCCCAGCATTTT. Translation gives CASSIRQGSNQPQHF.